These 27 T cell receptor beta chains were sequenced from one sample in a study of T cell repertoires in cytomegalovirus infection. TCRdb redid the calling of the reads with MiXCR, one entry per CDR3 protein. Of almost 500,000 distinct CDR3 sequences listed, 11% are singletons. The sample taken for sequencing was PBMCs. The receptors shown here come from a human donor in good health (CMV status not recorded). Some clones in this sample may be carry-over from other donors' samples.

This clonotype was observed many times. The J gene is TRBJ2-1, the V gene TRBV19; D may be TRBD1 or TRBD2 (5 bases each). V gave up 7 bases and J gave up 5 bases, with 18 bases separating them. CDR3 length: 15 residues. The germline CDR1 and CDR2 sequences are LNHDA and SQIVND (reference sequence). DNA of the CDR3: TGTGCCAGTAATTACGGGACCAACCCCCACAATGAGCAGTTCTTC. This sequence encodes CASNYGTNPHNEQFF.

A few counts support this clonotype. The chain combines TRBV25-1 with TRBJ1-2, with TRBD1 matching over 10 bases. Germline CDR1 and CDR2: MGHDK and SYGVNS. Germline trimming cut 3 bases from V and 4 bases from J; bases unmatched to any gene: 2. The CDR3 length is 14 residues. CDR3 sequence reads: CASSDWDRGYGYTF. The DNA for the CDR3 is TGTGCCAGCAGTGACTGGGACAGGGGCTATGGCTACACCTTC.

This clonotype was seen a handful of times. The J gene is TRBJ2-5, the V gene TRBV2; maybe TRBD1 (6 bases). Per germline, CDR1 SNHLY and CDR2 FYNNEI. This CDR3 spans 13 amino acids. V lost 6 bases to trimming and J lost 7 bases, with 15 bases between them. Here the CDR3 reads CASSLDSRGTQYF. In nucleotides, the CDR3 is TGTGCCAGCAGCCTGGACAGTCGGGGGACCCAGTACTTC.

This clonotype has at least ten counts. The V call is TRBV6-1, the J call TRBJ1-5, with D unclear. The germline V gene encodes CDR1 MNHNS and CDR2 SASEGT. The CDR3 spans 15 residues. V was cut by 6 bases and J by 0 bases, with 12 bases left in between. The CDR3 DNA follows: TGTGCCAGCAGCTCAGTGGAATATAGCAATCAGCCCCAGCATTTT. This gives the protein CASSSVEYSNQPQHF.

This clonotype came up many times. CDR3 residues: CSATGKTEAFF. The CDR3 bases are TGCAGTGCTACTGGTAAGACTGAAGCTTTCTTT. This chain uses TRBV20-1 with TRBJ1-1; no firm D call. Germline lookup yields CDR1 DFQATT and CDR2 SNEGSKA (reference sequence). This CDR3 region has 11 residues. Trimming stripped 4 bases from V and 5 bases from J, with 8 bases between.

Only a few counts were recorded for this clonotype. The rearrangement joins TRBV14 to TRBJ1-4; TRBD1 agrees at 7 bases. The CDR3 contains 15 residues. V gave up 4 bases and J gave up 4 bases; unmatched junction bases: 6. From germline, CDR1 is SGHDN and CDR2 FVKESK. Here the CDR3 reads CASSRRQGYNEKLFF. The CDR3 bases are TGTGCCAGCAGCCGGCGACAGGGCTATAATGAAAAACTGTTTTTT.

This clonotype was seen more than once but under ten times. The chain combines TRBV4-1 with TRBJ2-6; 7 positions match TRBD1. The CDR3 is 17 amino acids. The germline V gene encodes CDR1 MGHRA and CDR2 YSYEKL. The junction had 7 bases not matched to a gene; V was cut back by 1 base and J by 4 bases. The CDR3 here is CASSQGDREPGANVLTF. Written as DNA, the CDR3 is TGCGCCAGCAGCCAAGGAGACAGGGAACCCGGGGCCAACGTCCTGACTTTC.

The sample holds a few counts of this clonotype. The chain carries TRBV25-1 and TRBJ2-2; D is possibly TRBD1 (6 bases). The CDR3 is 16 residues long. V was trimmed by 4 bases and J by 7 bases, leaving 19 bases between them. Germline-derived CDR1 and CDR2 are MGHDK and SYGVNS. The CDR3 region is CASSGHPRTAFGELFF. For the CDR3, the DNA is TGTGCCAGCAGTGGTCACCCCCGGACAGCGTTCGGGGAGCTGTTTTTT.

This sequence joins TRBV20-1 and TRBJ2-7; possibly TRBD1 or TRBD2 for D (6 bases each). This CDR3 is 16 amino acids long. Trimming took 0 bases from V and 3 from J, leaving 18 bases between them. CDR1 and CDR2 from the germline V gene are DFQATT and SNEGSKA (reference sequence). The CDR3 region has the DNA TGCAGTGCTAGAGATTCGGGGGACATACGTGGCTACGAGCAGTACTTC. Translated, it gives CSARDSGDIRGYEQYF.

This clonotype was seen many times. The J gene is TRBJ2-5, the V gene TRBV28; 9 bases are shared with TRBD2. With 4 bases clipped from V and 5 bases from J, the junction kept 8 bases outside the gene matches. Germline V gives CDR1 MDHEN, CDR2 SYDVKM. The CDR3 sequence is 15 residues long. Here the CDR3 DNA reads TGTGCCAGCAGTTCAGGAGCGGGAGGAGGGGAGACCCAGTACTTC. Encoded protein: CASSSGAGGGETQYF. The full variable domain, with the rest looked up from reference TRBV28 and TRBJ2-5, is DVKVTQSSRYLVKRTGEKVFLECVQDMDHENMFWYRQDPGLGLRLIYFSYDVKMKEKGDIPEGYSVSREKKERFSLILESASTNQTSMYLCASSSGAGGGETQYFGPGTRLLVL.

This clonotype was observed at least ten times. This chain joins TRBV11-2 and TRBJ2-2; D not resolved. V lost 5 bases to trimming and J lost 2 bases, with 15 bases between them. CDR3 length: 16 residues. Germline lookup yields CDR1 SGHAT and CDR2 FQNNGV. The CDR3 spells CASSPPYPANTGELFF. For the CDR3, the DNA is TGTGCCAGCAGCCCCCCTTACCCTGCTAACACCGGGGAGCTGTTTTTT.

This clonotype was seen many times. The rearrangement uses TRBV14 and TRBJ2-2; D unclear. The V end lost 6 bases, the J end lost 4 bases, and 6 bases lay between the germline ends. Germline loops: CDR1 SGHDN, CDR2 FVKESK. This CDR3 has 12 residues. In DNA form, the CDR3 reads TGTGCCAGCAGTAGGGCCACCGGGGAGCTGTTTTTT. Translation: CASSRATGELFF. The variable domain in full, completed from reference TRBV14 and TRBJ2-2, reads EAGVTQFPSHSVIEKGQTVTLRCDPISGHDNLYWYRRVMGKEIKFLLHFVKESKQDESGMPNNRFLAERTGGTYSTLKVQPAELEDSGVYFCASSRATGELFFGEGSRLTVL.

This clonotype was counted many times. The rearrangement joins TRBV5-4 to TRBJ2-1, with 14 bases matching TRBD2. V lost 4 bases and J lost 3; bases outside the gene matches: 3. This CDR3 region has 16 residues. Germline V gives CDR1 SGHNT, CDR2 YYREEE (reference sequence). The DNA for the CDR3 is TGTGCCAGCAGCGCCGGACTAGCGGGGGGCTACAATGAGCAGTTCTTC. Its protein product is CASSAGLAGGYNEQFF.

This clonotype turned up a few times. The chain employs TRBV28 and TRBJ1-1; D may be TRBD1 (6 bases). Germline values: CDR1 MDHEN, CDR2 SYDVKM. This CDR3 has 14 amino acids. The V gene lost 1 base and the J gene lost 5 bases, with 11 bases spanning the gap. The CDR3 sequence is CASSLFGGRTEAFF. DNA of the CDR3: TGTGCCAGCAGTTTATTCGGGGGCCGGACTGAAGCTTTCTTT.

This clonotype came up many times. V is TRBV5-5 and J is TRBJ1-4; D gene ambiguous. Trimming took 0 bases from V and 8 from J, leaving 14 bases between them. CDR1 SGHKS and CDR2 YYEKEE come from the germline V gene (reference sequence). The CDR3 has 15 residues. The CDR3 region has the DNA TGTGCCAGCAGCTTGGTCTTTGGGATCGACGAAAAACTGTTTTTT. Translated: CASSLVFGIDEKLFF.

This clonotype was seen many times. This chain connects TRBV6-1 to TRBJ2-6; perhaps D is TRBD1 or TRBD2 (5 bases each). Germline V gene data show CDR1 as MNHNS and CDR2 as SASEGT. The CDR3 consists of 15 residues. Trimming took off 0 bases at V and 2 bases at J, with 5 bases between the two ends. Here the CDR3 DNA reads TGTGCCAGCAGTGAAGCGGGGGCTGGGGCCAACGTCCTGACTTTC. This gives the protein CASSEAGAGANVLTF.

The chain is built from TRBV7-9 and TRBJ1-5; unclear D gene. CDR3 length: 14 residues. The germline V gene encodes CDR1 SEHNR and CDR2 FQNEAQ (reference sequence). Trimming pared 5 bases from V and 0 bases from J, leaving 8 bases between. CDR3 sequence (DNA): TGTGCCAGCAGCCCCCCCTTTAGCAATCAGCCCCAGCATTTT. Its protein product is CASSPPFSNQPQHF.

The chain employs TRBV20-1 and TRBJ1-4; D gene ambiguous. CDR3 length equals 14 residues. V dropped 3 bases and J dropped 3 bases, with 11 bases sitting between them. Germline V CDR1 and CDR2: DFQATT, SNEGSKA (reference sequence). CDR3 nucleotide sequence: TGCAGTGCTAGGGGAGGGTCGGCTAATGAAAAACTGTTTTTT. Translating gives CSARGGSANEKLFF.

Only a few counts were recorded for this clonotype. The CDR3 reads CASSYTQRSNTGELFF. As DNA, the CDR3 is TGCGCCAGCAGCTATACCCAGCGGTCAAACACCGGGGAGCTGTTTTTT. The chain has TRBV5-1 and TRBJ2-2; a possible D gene is TRBD2 (5 bases). The CDR3 length is 16 residues. The germline CDR1 and CDR2 sequences are SGHRS and YFSETQ. The germline V and J ends were trimmed by 3 bases and 2 bases, with 14 bases remaining between them.

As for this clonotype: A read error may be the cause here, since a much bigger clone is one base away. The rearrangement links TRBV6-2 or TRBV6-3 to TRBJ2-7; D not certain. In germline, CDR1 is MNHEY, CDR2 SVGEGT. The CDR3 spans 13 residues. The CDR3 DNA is TGTGCCGGCAGTCCGGGCTGGCGGTACGAGCAGTACTTC. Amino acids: CAGSPGWRYEQYF.

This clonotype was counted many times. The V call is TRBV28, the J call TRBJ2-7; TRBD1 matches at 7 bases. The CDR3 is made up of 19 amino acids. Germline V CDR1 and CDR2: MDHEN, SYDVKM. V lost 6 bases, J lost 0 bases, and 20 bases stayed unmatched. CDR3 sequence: CASSLGAIPGTEISYEQYF. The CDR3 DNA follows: TGTGCCAGCAGCCTAGGGGCCATTCCCGGGACAGAAATCTCCTACGAGCAGTACTTC.

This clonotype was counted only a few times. The CDR3 protein is CASSQDPQGQQYF. The DNA of the CDR3 is TGTGCCAGCAGCCAAGATCCCCAGGGTCAGCAGTACTTC. The gene calls are TRBV14 and TRBJ2-7; possible D gene TRBD1, 5 bases. The length of the CDR3 is 13 residues. The germline gives CDR1 SGHDN, CDR2 FVKESK. Trimming cost V 0 bases and J 8 bases, with 11 bases left between them.

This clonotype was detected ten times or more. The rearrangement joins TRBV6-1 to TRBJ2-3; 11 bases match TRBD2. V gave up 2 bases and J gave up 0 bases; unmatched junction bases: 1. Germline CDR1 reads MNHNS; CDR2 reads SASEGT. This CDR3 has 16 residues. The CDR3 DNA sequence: TGTGCCAGCAGTGAAAGGACTAGCGGGAGCACAGATACGCAGTATTTT. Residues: CASSERTSGSTDTQYF.

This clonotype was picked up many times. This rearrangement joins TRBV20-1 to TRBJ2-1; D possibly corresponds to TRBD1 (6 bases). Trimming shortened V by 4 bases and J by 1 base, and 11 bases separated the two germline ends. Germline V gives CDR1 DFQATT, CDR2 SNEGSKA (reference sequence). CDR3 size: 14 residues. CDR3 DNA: TGCAGTGCTACCGGGACACAATCCTACAATGAGCAGTTCTTC. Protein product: CSATGTQSYNEQFF.

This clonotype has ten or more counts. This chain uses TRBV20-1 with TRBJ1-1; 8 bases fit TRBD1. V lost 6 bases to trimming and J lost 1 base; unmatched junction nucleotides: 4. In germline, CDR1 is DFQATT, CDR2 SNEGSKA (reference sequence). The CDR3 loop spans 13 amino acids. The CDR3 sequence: CSAGQGANTEAFF. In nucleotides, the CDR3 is TGCAGTGCAGGACAGGGTGCGAACACTGAAGCTTTCTTT.

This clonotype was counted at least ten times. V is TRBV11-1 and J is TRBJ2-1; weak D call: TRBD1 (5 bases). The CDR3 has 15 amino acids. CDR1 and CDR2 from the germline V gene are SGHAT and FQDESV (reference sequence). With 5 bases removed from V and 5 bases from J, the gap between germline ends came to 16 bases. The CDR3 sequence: CASSETGEYNNEQFF. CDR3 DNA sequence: TGTGCCAGCAGCGAAACAGGAGAATATAACAATGAGCAGTTCTTC.

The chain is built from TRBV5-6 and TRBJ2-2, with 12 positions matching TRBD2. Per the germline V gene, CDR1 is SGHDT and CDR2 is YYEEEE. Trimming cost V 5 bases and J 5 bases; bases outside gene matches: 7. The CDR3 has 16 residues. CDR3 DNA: TGTGCCAGCAGTCCGGGGACTAGCGGGTTGACCGGGGAGCTGTTTTTT. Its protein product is CASSPGTSGLTGELFF. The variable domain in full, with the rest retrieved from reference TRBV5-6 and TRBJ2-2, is DAGVTQSPTHLIKTRGQQVTLRCSPKSGHDTVSWYQQALGQGPQFIFQYYEEEERQRGNFPDRFSGHQFPNYSSELNVNALLLGDSALYLCASSPGTSGLTGELFFGEGSRLTVL.